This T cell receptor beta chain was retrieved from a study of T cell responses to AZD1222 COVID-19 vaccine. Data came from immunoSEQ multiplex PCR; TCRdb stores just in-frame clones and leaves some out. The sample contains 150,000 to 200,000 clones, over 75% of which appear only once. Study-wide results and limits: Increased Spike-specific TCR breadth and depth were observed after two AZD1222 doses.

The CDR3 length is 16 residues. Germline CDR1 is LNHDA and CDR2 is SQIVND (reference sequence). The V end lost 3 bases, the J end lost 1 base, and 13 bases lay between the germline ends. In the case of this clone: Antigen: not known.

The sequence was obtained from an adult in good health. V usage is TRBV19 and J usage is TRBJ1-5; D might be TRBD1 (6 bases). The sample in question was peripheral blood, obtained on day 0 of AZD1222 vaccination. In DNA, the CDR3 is TGTGCCAGTAGTATTAGGGGGGGGCTAAGCAATCAGCCCCAGCATTTT. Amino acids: CASSIRGGLSNQPQHF.